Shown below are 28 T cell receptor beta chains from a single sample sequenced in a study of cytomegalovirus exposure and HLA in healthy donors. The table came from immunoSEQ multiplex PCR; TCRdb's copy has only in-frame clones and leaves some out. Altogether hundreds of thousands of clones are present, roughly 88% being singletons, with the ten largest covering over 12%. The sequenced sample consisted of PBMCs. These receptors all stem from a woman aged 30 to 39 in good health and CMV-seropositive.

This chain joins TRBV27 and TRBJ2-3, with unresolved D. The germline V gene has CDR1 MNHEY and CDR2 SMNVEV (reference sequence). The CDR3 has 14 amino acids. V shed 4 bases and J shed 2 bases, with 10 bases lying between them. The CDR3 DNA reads TGTGCCAGCAGTTGCCTCTCAGACACAGATACGCAGTATTTT. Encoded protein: CASSCLSDTDTQYF.

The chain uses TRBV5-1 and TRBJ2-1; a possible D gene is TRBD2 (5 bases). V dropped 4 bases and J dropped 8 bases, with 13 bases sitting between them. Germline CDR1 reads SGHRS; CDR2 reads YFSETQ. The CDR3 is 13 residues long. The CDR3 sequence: CASSPGDRHEQFF. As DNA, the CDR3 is TGCGCCAGCAGCCCCGGGGATAGGCATGAGCAGTTCTTC. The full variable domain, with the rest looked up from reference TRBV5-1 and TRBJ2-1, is KAGVTQTPRYLIKTRGQQVTLSCSPISGHRSVSWYQQTPGQGLQFLFEYFSETQRNKGNFPGRFSGRQFSNSRSEMNVSTLELGDSALYLCASSPGDRHEQFFGPGTRLTVL.

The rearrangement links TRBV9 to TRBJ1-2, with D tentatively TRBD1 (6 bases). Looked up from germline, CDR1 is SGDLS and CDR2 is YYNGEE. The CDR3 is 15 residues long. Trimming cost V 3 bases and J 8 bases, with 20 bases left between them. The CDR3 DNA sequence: TGTGCCAGCAGCGCGGGGGACAAGTCCGGGGTAGGCTACACCTTC. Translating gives CASSAGDKSGVGYTF.

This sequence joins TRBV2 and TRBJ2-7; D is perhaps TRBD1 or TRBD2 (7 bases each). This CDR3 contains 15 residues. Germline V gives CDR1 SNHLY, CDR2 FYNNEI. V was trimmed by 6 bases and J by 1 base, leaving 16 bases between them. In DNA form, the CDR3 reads TGTGCCAGCAGAGAGGGAGGGGGCGCTTCCTACGAGCAGTACTTC. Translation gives CASREGGGASYEQYF.

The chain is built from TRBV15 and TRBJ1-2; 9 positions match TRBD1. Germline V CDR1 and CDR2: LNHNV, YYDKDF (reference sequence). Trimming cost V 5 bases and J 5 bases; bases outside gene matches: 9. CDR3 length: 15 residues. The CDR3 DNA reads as TGTGCCACCAGCGGTTTACAGGGGGCGGGATATGGCTACACCTTC. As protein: CATSGLQGAGYGYTF.

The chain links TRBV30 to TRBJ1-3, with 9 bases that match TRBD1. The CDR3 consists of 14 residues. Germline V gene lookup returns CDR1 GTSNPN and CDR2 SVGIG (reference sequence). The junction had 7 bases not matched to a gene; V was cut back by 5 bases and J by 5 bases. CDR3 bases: TGTGCCTGGTTTTACAGGGGGCAGAGAAACACCATATATTTT. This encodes CAWFYRGQRNTIYF.

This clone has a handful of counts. The CDR3 spells CASSLRLGDAGSPQHF. Written as DNA, the CDR3 is TGCGCCAGCAGCCTCCGCCTAGGGGATGCTGGGTCGCCCCAGCATTTT. This chain uses TRBV4-1 with TRBJ1-5; tentatively, D is TRBD1 (5 bases). The CDR3 is made up of 16 amino acids. Germline V CDR1 and CDR2: MGHRA, YSYEKL. Trimming shortened V by 4 bases and J by 9 bases, and 22 bases separated the two germline ends.

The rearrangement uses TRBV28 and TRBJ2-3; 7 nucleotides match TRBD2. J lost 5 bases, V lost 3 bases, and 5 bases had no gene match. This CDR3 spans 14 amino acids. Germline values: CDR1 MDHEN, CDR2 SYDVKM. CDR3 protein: CASSFTGGEDTQYF. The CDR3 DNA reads TGTGCCAGCAGTTTTACGGGAGGCGAAGATACGCAGTATTTT. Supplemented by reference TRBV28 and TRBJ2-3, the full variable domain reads DVKVTQSSRYLVKRTGEKVFLECVQDMDHENMFWYRQDPGLGLRLIYFSYDVKMKEKGDIPEGYSVSREKKERFSLILESASTNQTSMYLCASSFTGGEDTQYFGPGTRLTVL.

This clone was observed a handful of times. Written as DNA, the CDR3 is TGTGCCAGTAGTATCAAAACAGCTGAAGCTTTCTTT. Translated: CASSIKTAEAFF. The chain joins TRBV19 to TRBJ1-1; D uncertain. V shed 3 bases and J shed 6 bases, with 8 bases lying between them. The CDR3 loop spans 12 amino acids. Germline assignment: CDR1 LNHDA and CDR2 SQIVND (reference sequence).

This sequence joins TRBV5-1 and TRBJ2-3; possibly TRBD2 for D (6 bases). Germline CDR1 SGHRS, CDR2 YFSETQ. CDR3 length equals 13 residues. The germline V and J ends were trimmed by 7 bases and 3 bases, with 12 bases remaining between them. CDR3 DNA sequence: TGCGCCAGCCGACCGGCGGGGACAGATACGCAGTATTTT. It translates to CASRPAGTDTQYF.

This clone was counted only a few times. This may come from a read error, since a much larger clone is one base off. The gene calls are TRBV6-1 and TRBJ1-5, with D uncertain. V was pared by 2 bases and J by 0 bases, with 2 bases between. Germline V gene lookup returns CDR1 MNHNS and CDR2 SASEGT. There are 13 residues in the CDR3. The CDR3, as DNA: TGTGCCAGCAGTGAAAGTAGCAATCAGCCCCAGCATTTT. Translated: CASSESSNQPQHF.

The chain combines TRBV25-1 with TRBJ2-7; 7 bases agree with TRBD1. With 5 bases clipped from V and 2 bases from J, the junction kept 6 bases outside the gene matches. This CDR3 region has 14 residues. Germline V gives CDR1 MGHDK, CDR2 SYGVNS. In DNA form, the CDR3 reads TGTGCCAGCAGTTTAGGGCAGGGGGCCTACGAGCAGTACTTC. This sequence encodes CASSLGQGAYEQYF.

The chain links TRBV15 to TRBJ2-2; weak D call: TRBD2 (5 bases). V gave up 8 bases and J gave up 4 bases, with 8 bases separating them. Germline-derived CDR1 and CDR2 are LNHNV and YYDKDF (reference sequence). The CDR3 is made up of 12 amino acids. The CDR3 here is CATLASTGELFF. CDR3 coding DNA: TGTGCCACCTTAGCGAGCACCGGGGAGCTGTTTTTT.

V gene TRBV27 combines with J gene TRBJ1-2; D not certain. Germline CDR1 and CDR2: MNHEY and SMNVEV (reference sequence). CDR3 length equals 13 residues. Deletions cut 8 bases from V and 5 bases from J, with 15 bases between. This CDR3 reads CASAVRSQYGYTF. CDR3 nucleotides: TGTGCCAGCGCAGTGCGCAGCCAATATGGCTACACCTTC.

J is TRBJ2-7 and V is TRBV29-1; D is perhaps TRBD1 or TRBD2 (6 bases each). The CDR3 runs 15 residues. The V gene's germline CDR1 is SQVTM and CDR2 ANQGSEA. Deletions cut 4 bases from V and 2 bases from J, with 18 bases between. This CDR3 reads CSVVGGDNMPYEQYF. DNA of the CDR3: TGCAGCGTTGTGGGCGGGGACAATATGCCCTACGAGCAGTACTTC.

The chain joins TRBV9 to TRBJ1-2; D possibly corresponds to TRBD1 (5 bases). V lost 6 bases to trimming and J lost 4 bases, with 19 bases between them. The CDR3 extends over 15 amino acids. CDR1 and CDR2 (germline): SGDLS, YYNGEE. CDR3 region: CASTRRGGGSYGYTF. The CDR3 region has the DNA TGTGCCAGCACTCGGAGGGGCGGTGGCAGCTATGGCTACACCTTC.

The CDR3 coding sequence is TGTGCCAGCAGCCGAGACGGGAGACCGCGGGAGCAGTACTTC. Translated: CASSRDGRPREQYF. This chain links TRBV7-2 with TRBJ2-7; D might be TRBD2 (6 bases). The CDR3 has 14 amino acids. The V end was cut by 5 bases, the J end by 7 bases, with 18 bases between. Looked up from germline, CDR1 is SGHTA and CDR2 is FQGNSA.

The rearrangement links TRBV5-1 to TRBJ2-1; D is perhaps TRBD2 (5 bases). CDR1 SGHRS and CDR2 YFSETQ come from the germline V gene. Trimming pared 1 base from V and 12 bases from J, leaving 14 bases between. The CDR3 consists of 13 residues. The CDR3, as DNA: TGCGCCAGCAGCTTGACCACGGGGTCGGTGCAGTTCTTC. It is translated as CASSLTTGSVQFF.

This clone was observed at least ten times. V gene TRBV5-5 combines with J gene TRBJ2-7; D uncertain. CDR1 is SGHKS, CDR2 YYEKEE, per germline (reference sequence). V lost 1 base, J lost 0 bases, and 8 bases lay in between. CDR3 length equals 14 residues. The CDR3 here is CASSLRLNSYEQYF. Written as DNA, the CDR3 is TGTGCCAGCAGCTTGCGGCTGAACTCCTACGAGCAGTACTTC.

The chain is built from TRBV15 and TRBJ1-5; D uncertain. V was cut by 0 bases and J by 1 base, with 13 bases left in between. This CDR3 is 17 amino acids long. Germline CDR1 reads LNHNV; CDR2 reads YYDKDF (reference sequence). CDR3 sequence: CATSRDTVSSSNQPQHF. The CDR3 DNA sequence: TGTGCCACCAGCAGAGATACCGTGTCATCCAGCAATCAGCCCCAGCATTTT.

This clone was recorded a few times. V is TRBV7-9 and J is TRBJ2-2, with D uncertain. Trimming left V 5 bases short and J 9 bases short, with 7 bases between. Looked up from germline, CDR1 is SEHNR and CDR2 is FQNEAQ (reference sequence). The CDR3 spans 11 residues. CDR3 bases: TGTGCCAGCAGCCTTGAGCGGGAGCTGTTTTTT. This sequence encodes CASSLERELFF.

CDR3 region: CASRSGTVGYTF. The CDR3, as DNA: TGTGCCAGCAGATCCGGGACAGTCGGCTACACCTTC. This chain joins TRBV9 and TRBJ1-2; TRBD1 agrees at 7 bases. The length of the CDR3 is 12 residues. V dropped 5 bases and J dropped 8; count of bases not matched to a gene: 6. Germline CDR1 SGDLS, CDR2 YYNGEE.

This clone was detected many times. The DNA of the CDR3 is TGTGCCACCAGCCCCAGGGTGACTAGCGGATCCTACGAGCAGTACTTC. Translated, it gives CATSPRVTSGSYEQYF. V is TRBV15 and J is TRBJ2-7; TRBD2 matches at 9 bases. V lost 5 bases, J lost 1 base, and 9 bases stayed unmatched. CDR1 is LNHNV and CDR2 is YYDKDF in the germline V gene (reference sequence). This CDR3 has 16 residues. Together with reference TRBV15 and TRBJ2-7, the CDR3 gives the full variable domain: DAMVIQNPRYQVTQFGKPVTLSCSQTLNHNVMYWYQQKSSQAPKLLFHYYDKDFNNEADTPDNFQSRRPNTSFCFLDIRSPGLGDTAMYLCATSPRVTSGSYEQYFGPGTRLTVT.

The DNA of the CDR3 is TGTGCCTGGAGTGTACGAGGGCCGGGCGGGGAGCTGTTTTTT. Translating it yields CAWSVRGPGGELFF. V is TRBV30 and J is TRBJ2-2; D possibly corresponds to TRBD2 (5 bases). Germline CDR1 reads GTSNPN; CDR2 reads SVGIG (reference sequence). CDR3 length: 14 amino acids. The germline V and J ends were trimmed by 0 bases and 7 bases, with 12 bases remaining between them.

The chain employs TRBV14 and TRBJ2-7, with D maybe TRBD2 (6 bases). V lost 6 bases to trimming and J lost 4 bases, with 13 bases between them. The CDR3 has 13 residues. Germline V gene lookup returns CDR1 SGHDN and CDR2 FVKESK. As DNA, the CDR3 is TGTGCCAGCAGTAGCGGAGTGGTATACGAGCAGTACTTC. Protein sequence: CASSSGVVYEQYF.

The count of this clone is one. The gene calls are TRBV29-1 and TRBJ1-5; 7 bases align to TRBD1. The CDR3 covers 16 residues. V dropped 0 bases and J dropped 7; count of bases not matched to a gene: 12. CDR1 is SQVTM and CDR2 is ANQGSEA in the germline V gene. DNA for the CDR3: TGCAGCGTTGAAGATCTCGACAGGGTGGAAATACAGCCCCAGCATTTT. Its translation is CSVEDLDRVEIQPQHF.

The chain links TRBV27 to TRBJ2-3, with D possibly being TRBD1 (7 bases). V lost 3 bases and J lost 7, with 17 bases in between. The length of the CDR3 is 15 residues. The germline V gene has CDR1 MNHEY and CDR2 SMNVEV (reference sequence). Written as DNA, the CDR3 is TGTGCCAGCAGTTTTAGGGGGCAGGGGAGGAATACGCAGTATTTT. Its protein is CASSFRGQGRNTQYF.

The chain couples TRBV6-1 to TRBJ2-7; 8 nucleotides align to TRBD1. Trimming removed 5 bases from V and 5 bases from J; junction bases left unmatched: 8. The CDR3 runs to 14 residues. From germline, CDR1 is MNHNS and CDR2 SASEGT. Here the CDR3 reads CASSKTGTGHEQYF. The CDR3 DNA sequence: TGTGCCAGCAGTAAGACCGGGACAGGTCACGAGCAGTACTTC.